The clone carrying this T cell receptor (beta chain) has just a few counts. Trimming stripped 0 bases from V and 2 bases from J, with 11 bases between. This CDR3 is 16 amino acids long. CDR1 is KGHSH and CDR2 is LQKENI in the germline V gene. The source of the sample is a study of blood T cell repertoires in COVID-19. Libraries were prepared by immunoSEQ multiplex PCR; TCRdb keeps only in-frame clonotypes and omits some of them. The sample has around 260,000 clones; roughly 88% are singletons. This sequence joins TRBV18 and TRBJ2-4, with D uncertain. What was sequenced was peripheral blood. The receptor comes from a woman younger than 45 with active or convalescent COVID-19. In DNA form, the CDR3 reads TGTGCCAGCTCACCACCGACGGGTGTCTCCAAAAACATTCAGTACTTC. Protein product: CASSPPTGVSKNIQYF. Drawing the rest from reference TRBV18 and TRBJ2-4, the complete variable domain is NAGVMQNPRHLVRRRGQEARLRCSPMKGHSHVYWYRQLPEEGLKFMVYLQKENIIDESGMPKERFSAEFPKEGPSILRIQQVVRGDSAAYFCASSPPTGVSKNIQYFGAGTRLSVL.